Reported below is one T cell receptor (beta chain). Its specificity is not known. Trimming took off 5 bases at V and 8 bases at J, with 12 bases between the two ends. The CDR3 spans 12 residues. The germline CDR1 and CDR2 sequences are MNHNS and SASEGT. The data belong to a study of T cells in Graves' hyperthyroidism and ophthalmopathy. Overall study findings and caveats: Before onset, ophthalmopathy was predicted by the model a median approximately 6.7 months earlier.

The CDR3 regions of TCR beta were amplified from RNA transcripts. HTBI primers drove first-round RT-PCR of the TCR CDR3. TCRdb itself ran the multiplex PCR reads through MiXCR, one entry per CDR3 protein. The sample records approximately 410,000 distinct CDR3 sequences, roughly an eighth being singletons. The clonotype originates from a woman aged 18 to 35 with Graves' hyperthyroidism. The source material was blood. This chain joins TRBV6-1 and TRBJ1-2; possibly TRBD1 for D (5 bases). The DNA for the CDR3 is TGTGCCAGCAGTCTGGGGCCCGGAGGCTACACCTTC. Translated, it gives CASSLGPGGYTF.